This entry describes one TCR beta chain. Its binding antigen is unknown. Base-call qualities are not available, and no considerably larger clone is one nucleotide away. The data are from a study of blood T cell repertoires in COVID-19 (dated by TCRdb to 2018 to 2020). In the study overall: Samples covering the acute and convalescent phases of COVID-19 were provided by collaborators in the United States, Italy and Spain. The prospective study material was composed of cDNA or gDNA derived from T cells, B-cell-depleted T cells, or PBMCs. Subjects who had been exposed to COVID-19, were actively infected with it, or had recovered from it provided the deeply sampled blood TCRbeta repertoires that made up the dataset. A freely available public database, intended as a resource for researchers studying the immune response to SARS-CoV-2, is where the repertoires were released. The samples were drawn from two sources: the first 160 participants of the ongoing ImmuneRACE study, and 1,200 or so subjects contributed by 6 global collaborators. The sample metadata nearly always contained a de-identified subject ID, COVID-19 status, age in years and sex. HLA class I and class II types, where available, came from metadata supplied by the sample provider rather than from assay-based typing. The full study reports these points: How much clinical and demographic metadata was included differed by source and by participant, and the metadata was provided uncurated.

V is pared back by 3 bases and J by 4 bases, with 13 bases lying between the germline termini. The germline V gene (reference sequence) provides CDR1 LNHDA and CDR2 SQIVND. The CDR3, from cysteine to phenylalanine, totals 15 residues. The retained sequence is limited to the CDR3, 45 bases, with the frame set at the first base. TCRbeta CDR3 regions were amplified from genomic DNA using the immunoSEQ Assay, a bias-controlled multiplex PCR. Per the source publication's procedure: The number of nucleated cells in each sample was estimated by amplification of reference gene primers within the assay. Sequence reads were collapsed and filtered to measure the absolute abundance of every unique TCRbeta CDR3 rearrangement. For each sample, productive Simpson clonality was calculated by taking the square root of Simpson's diversity index across productive rearrangements. In its TCRdb copy, this immuneACCESS table keeps in-frame sequences only and misses some clones. Where compared with another copy, unresolved V genes explain less than half of these, and the others have no known cause. V, J and clone size reflect that table, while D and trimming were determined from the DNA. This sample is represented by 150,000 to 200,000 clones; 86% of them were singletons. Around 3.5% of the sample is in the top ten clones.

Each collaborating institution followed its own protocols to collect whole blood in K2EDTA tubes. For TCRbeta analysis, collaborator samples were shipped as frozen whole blood, as isolated PBMCs, or as DNA extracted from either sample type. The TCR sequence derives from a man in his sixties or seventies with acute or convalescent COVID-19. Sequencing was carried out using peripheral blood. Recombination connected TRBV19 to TRBJ2-1, with TRBD2 perhaps the D gene, on 6 matching bases. The DNA reads TGTGCCAGTAGTATTGGGGGGACCCTTTACAATGAGCAGTTCTTC. Protein translation: CASSIGGTLYNEQFF.